This is a list of T cell receptor beta chains from one sample in a study of cytomegalovirus exposure and HLA in healthy donors. The table came from immunoSEQ multiplex PCR; TCRdb's copy has only in-frame clones and leaves some out. This table has about 95,000 clones, roughly four fifths appearing once. The source material was PBMCs. The receptor source for this set is a man younger than 45 in good health and CMV-seropositive. CDR3s include the opening cysteine and the closing phenylalanine or tryptophan. D genes are given only for firm matches. Expanded clones are given a class, and other clones once, few, many or no size at all.

v_gene,abundance,j_gene,d_gene,CDR3nt,CDR3aa
TRBV10-2,-,TRBJ2-1,TRBD2,TGCGCCAGCAGTGACCCGGGTCTAGCGGGATTAGGCAATCAGCAGTTCTTC,CASSDPGLAGLGNQQFF
TRBV18,-,TRBJ2-1,TRBD2,TGTGCCAGCTCATCGCCAGGGAGTTTGACTAGCGGGAACAATGAGCAGTTCTTC,CASSSPGSLTSGNNEQFF
TRBV6-5,-,TRBJ2-7,-,TGTGCCAGCAGCCGCCCGATCAGGTCCTACGAGCAGTACTTC,CASSRPIRSYEQYF
TRBV5-1,-,TRBJ2-7,-,TGCGCCAGCAGCCCGGGGACACAGGCCTACGAGCAGTACTTC,CASSPGTQAYEQYF
TRBV6-1,-,TRBJ1-1,TRBD1,TGTGCCAGCAGCCTTAGGGGGCTAGGCACTGAAGCTTTCTTT,CASSLRGLGTEAFF
TRBV6-1,-,TRBJ2-2,TRBD2,TGTGCCAGCAGTGATATTTCGGGGCTAGCGGGAGTCGCCGGGGAGCTGTTTTTT,CASSDISGLAGVAGELFF
TRBV9,-,TRBJ2-7,-,TGTGCCAGCAGCGTAGCTGGGACATCCTACGAGCAGTACTTC,CASSVAGTSYEQYF
TRBV7-8,-,TRBJ2-6,TRBD1,TGTGCCAGCAGCCGAAGGGACAGGGTAGAAACTGGGGCCAACGTCCTGACTTTC,CASSRRDRVETGANVLTF
TRBV5-4,-,TRBJ2-3,TRBD1,TGTGCCAGCAGCACAGGGGATTTCAGAGATACGCAGTATTTT,CASSTGDFRDTQYF
TRBV30,-,TRBJ1-1,TRBD1,TGTGCCTGCGACAGGGGTACTGAAGCTTTCTTT,CACDRGTEAFF
TRBV15,-,TRBJ2-2,-,TGTGCCACCAGCGCTCCGGGACACAACACCGGGGAGCTGTTTTTT,CATSAPGHNTGELFF
TRBV7-2,-,TRBJ2-6,TRBD2,TGTGCCAGCAGCTTGCCCTCGGGACTACCTGTCTCTGGGGCCAACGTCCTGACTTTC,CASSLPSGLPVSGANVLTF
TRBV28,-,TRBJ2-3,TRBD2,TGTGCCACCGGACTAGCGGGAAGGGCAGATACGCAGTATTTT,CATGLAGRADTQYF
TRBV9,-,TRBJ2-3,-,TGTGCCAGCAGCGTAGAGGGGGGGCGGAGCACAGATACGCAGTATTTT,CASSVEGGRSTDTQYF
TRBV27,-,TRBJ1-4,-,TGTGCCAGCAGCGGGACATCTAATGAAAAACTGTTTTTT,CASSGTSNEKLFF
TRBV7-2,-,TRBJ2-7,TRBD1,TGTGCCAGCAGCTTAAACAGGGGCTACGAGCAGTACTTC,CASSLNRGYEQYF
TRBV13,-,TRBJ2-2,-,TGTGCCAGCAGCTTAGACACAGGGAATCACGGGGAGCTGTTTTTT,CASSLDTGNHGELFF
TRBV5-4,-,TRBJ2-3,-,TGTGCCAGCAGCTTGGCCCCCACAAGAGATACGCAGTATTTT,CASSLAPTRDTQYF
TRBV7-9,-,TRBJ2-7,TRBD1,TGTGCCAGCAGCCTCTTCGTCGGACAGGGGGCCTACGAGCAGTACTTC,CASSLFVGQGAYEQYF
TRBV5-5,-,TRBJ2-7,-,TGTGCCAGCAGCCCGCCGGTCCGGGGTTTGGCTACCTACGAGCAGTACTTC,CASSPPVRGLATYEQYF
TRBV30,-,TRBJ2-3,TRBD1,TGTGCCTGGAGTGCGACTGACAGGGTCATTACGCAGTATTTT,CAWSATDRVITQYF
TRBV6-5,few,TRBJ2-3,-,TGTGCCAGCAGTTACCTGGGCAGTAGCACAGATACGCAGTATTTT,CASSYLGSSTDTQYF
TRBV7-9,-,TRBJ2-7,TRBD1,TGTGCCAGCACCCCTCAGGGGGCCCTCTCCTACGAGCAGTACTTC,CASTPQGALSYEQYF
TRBV5-1,-,TRBJ2-7,TRBD1,TGCGCCAGCAGCTATGTACAGGGGGTGGCCTACGAGCAGTACTTC,CASSYVQGVAYEQYF
TRBV30,-,TRBJ1-1,-,TGTGCCCGGGGGACGGGGGTAGAGGAGGGTGAAGCTTTCTTT,CARGTGVEEGEAFF
TRBV28,-,TRBJ1-2,-,TGTGCCAGCAGTTTTCCCCGCTCGGCTAACTATGGCTACACCTTC,CASSFPRSANYGYTF
TRBV6-5,-,TRBJ1-4,-,TGTGCCAGCAGTAAAGGACAGTGGGATGAAAAACTGTTTTTT,CASSKGQWDEKLFF
TRBV5-1,-,TRBJ2-2,TRBD1,TGCGCCAGCAGCCGGGACAGGGGATATACCGGGGAGCTGTTTTTT,CASSRDRGYTGELFF
TRBV19,-,TRBJ1-4,TRBD1,TGTGCCAGTACCCCGACAGGGACGGGTGAAAAACTGTTTTTT,CASTPTGTGEKLFF
TRBV10-3,-,TRBJ2-1,TRBD2,TGTGCCATCGGCCGAGAGGCGGGAGGGCCGAGTGAGCAGTTCTTC,CAIGREAGGPSEQFF
TRBV6-6,few,TRBJ1-1,-,TGTGCCAGCAGTTACTCTTTGGCGAGGAGTTGGACTGAAGCTTTCTTT,CASSYSLARSWTEAFF
TRBV28,-,TRBJ1-2,TRBD1,TGTGCCAGCAGCCTGGACCGGGACAGGGGCTTACTGGGAGGCTATGGCTACACCTTC,CASSLDRDRGLLGGYGYTF
TRBV7-9,-,TRBJ1-2,-,TGTTCCAGCAGCTTCAACAGGGCTGGCTACACCTTC,CSSSFNRAGYTF
TRBV5-1,-,TRBJ2-3,-,TGCGCCAGCAGCTTGGCCTACAAGGGCCAGGGATTCACAGATACGCAGTATTTT,CASSLAYKGQGFTDTQYF
TRBV4-3,-,TRBJ2-3,TRBD2,TGCGCCAGCAGCCAGGACGGGACTAACCTTGTTGATACGCAGTATTTT,CASSQDGTNLVDTQYF